The next 8 T cell receptor beta chains were all read from a single sample in a study of breast tumors, draining lymph nodes, adjacent tissues. Axillary draining lymph nodes of breast cancer patients supplied the node samples. TCRdb passed the multiplex PCR reads through MiXCR, listing each CDR3 protein once. The repertoire consists of 290,000 or so distinct CDR3 sequences, with over 30% occurring once and the leading ten covering roughly 1.1%. What was sequenced was axillary lymph node tissue. The receptors shown here come from a female donor with breast cancer. Some clones in this sample may be carry-over from other donors' samples.

In this sample, this clonotype turned up many times. The V call is TRBV20-1, the J call TRBJ2-1; TRBD2 is a possible D gene (6 bases). V lost 1 base, J lost 9 bases, and 16 bases lay in between. The CDR3 totals 14 residues. Germline CDR1 DFQATT, CDR2 SNEGSKA (reference sequence). The CDR3 DNA reads as TGCAGTGCTAGAGGGGGCGGGATTTCGGGTGAGCAGTTCTTC. As protein: CSARGGGISGEQFF.

This clonotype was seen many times. This rearrangement joins TRBV5-8 to TRBJ2-7; maybe TRBD2 (6 bases). V was trimmed by 0 bases and J by 2 bases, leaving 12 bases between them. From germline, CDR1 is SGHTS and CDR2 YDEGEE. There are 15 residues in the CDR3. The CDR3 bases are TGTGCCAGCAGCTTGGAGGCTAGCGTCGCCTACGAGCAGTACTTC. The encoded protein is CASSLEASVAYEQYF.

This clonotype has at least ten counts. The rearrangement uses TRBV14 and TRBJ1-2, with TRBD1 as a possible D gene (5 bases). Germline V gives CDR1 SGHDN, CDR2 FVKESK. Trimming shortened V by 1 base and J by 2 bases, and 17 bases separated the two germline ends. This CDR3 is 17 amino acids long. Here the CDR3 DNA reads TGTGCCAGCAGCCAAGGTCGGGAACAGGCGTTAAACTATGGCTACACCTTC. It encodes CASSQGREQALNYGYTF.

This clonotype was observed a single time. Just one base apart from a much larger clone, this may be a read error. The chain couples TRBV5-1 to TRBJ2-5; 7 nucleotides align to TRBD2. The germline V gene has CDR1 SGHRS and CDR2 YFSETQ. CDR3 length: 12 residues. The DNA of the CDR3 is TGCGCCAGCAGCCGGACTAGGGAGACCCACTACTTC. Residues: CASSRTRETHYF.

This chain connects TRBV19 to TRBJ2-3; 9 positions match TRBD2. V gave up 1 base and J gave up 5 bases; unmatched junction bases: 7. CDR1 and CDR2 from the germline V gene are LNHDA and SQIVND (reference sequence). This CDR3 has 16 amino acids. The CDR3, as DNA: TGTGCCAGTAGTATAGGGCGGGGGGGCGTGGGAGATACGCAGTATTTT. Translating gives CASSIGRGGVGDTQYF.

Concerning this clonotype: Just one base apart from a much larger clone, this may be a read error. The chain recombines TRBV6-6 with TRBJ2-7, with D possibly called TRBD1 or TRBD2 (6 bases each). Germline V gives CDR1 MNHNY, CDR2 SVGAGI (reference sequence). The CDR3 is 14 residues long. V gave up 6 bases and J gave up 7 bases, with 19 bases separating them. CDR3 sequence: CASSPRGGSGEQYF. As DNA, the CDR3 is TGTGCCAGCAGCCCGAGAGGGGGGTCTGGAGAGCAGTACTTC.

Ten or more counts support this clonotype. This sequence joins TRBV10-2 and TRBJ2-1; D may be TRBD1 or TRBD2 (5 bases each). Germline V gene lookup returns CDR1 WSHSY and CDR2 SAAADI. V lost 7 bases and J lost 5, with 12 bases in between. The CDR3 loop spans 13 amino acids. CDR3 sequence: CASKGSGNNEQFF. CDR3 in DNA: TGCGCCAGCAAGGGGAGCGGAAACAATGAGCAGTTCTTC.

This clonotype was observed a handful of times. V gene TRBV3-1 combines with J gene TRBJ2-1; TRBD2 aligns across 13 bases. Germline V gene data show CDR1 as LGHDT and CDR2 as YNNKEL (reference sequence). V was clipped by 0 bases and J by 9 bases; unmatched bases: 5. The CDR3 consists of 16 residues. The CDR3 DNA sequence: TGTGCCAGCAGCCAAGACGGACTAGCGGGAGAGGGTGAGCAGTTCTTC. This codes for CASSQDGLAGEGEQFF.